This T cell receptor beta chain was retrieved from a study of T cell responses to AZD1222 COVID-19 vaccine. Looking at the study overall: The study pooled second doses at about 4 or about 12 weeks. Overall study findings and caveats: Across spike, vaccine-associated CD4 TCRs were found, dominant at 160-218 and 743-854. Only after the peak T cell response were repertoires sampled. Among the donors, most were white British and more were female, and clonal diversity was possibly underestimated.

The repertoire was sequenced with immunoSEQ multiplex PCR; TCRdb's copy has only in-frame clones and lacks some. This sample has roughly 150,000 clones; approximately 85% occur once, and the top ten carry 7.5% to 8.5%. Trimming removed 0 bases from V and 2 bases from J, with 8 bases in between. This CDR3 spans 14 amino acids. Germline V gene data show CDR1 as GTSNPN and CDR2 as SVGIG (reference sequence). A note on this clone: Its antigen is not identified.

The TCR was taken from an adult in good health. The sample here was peripheral blood, taken on day 0 of AZD1222 vaccination. J is TRBJ2-1 and V is TRBV30, with D tentatively TRBD1 or TRBD2 (6 bases each). The CDR3 bases are TGTGCCTGGAGTGTCGGGGGCACCTACAATGAGCAGTTCTTC. Encoded protein: CAWSVGGTYNEQFF.